This record concerns one T cell receptor beta chain sequence. The antigen is undetermined. The data derive from a study of cytomegalovirus exposure and HLA in healthy donors. Across the study: Roughly 80% of roughly 430 genotyped donors fell in the Caucasian-associated ancestry cluster. Findings and caveats of the study: Using a false discovery rate of 0.05, a later analysis showed that 15,000 to 20,000 TCR beta sequences were associated with HLA alleles.

Losses at the gene ends were 8 bases for V and 2 bases for J; bases not matched to a gene: 14. The CDR3 has 15 amino acids. Germline-derived CDR1 and CDR2 are GTSNPN and SVGIG (reference sequence). PCR employed 60 Vbeta and 13 Jbeta primers. The method was immunoSEQ multiplex PCR; TCRdb's version includes in-frame clones alone and lacks a portion of them. Counted here are around 150,000 clones, over 70% occurring once; the ten biggest clones make up approximately 3.4%. Sequences were obtained from PBMCs. The rearrangement uses TRBV30 and TRBJ1-2; TRBD1 matches 7 bases. The receptor's source is a man aged 35 to 55 in good health and CMV-seronegative. The CDR3 spells CAANRWVGGNYGYTF. CDR3 in DNA: TGTGCCGCAAACAGATGGGTAGGGGGCAACTATGGCTACACCTTC. Supplemented by reference TRBV30 and TRBJ1-2, the full variable domain reads SQTIHQWPATLVQPVGSPLSLECTVEGTSNPNLYWYRQAAGRGLQLLFYSVGIGQISSEVPQNLSASRPQDRQFILSSKKLLLSDSGFYLCAANRWVGGNYGYTFGSGTRLTVV.